This TCR beta chain was identified during a study of post-analysis software for immune sequencing data. Study information: Relapsing-remitting, secondary progressive and progressive-relapsing forms made up the multiple sclerosis disease courses. Study results and limitations: Relative to controls, patients had roughly five TRBV segments at higher frequency, with TRBV5-6, TRBV5-1 and TRBV20-1 among these.

As regards this clonotype: Its target is not known.

Built from TCR beta cDNA, the libraries had unique molecular identifiers in them. TCRdb recomputed calls from the PCR reads with MiXCR, one row per CDR3 protein. The data show about 810,000 distinct CDR3 sequences, 53% seen once. After removal of 7 bases from V and 7 bases from J, the junction contained 5 bases not matched to a gene. CDR3 length: 12 amino acids. CDR1 SQVTM and CDR2 ANQGSEA come from the germline V gene. The J gene is TRBJ2-1, the V gene TRBV29-1; 9 positions agree with TRBD1. This sequence was found in a girl aged 10-17 years with multiple sclerosis. Sequencing was performed on blood. CDR3 nucleotide sequence: TGCAGCGGCGCCGGGACAGGGAATGAGCAGTTCTTC. It yields the protein CSGAGTGNEQFF.